This T cell receptor (beta chain) derives from a study of cytomegalovirus exposure and HLA in healthy donors (dated by TCRdb to between 2016 and 2019). For the study in its entirety: An earlier analysis of about 560 of the donors reported 276 Gb of sequence data and about 120 million unique TCR beta sequences obtained from some 170 million T cells. Of the 300 to 500 genotyped donors, more than 75% were placed in the genetic ancestry cluster associated with self-reported Caucasian donors. Class I and class II HLA loci were covered by the typing at four-digit resolution. The study profiled the T cell repertoires of hundreds of subjects by immunosequencing and related them to cytomegalovirus serostatus. All discovery cohort repertoires had been generated using a single sequencing platform. Roughly five DR-DQ haplotypes were treated as single units for association and clustering because of strong linkage in the cohort. A later analysis re-analyzed previously published TCR beta repertoires from 660 or so donors and added high-resolution HLA genotyping to study TCR occurrence patterns. The number of typed donors differed by locus: about 629-630 for A, B, C, DRB1 and DQB1; roughly 510 for DQA1; fewer than 610 for DPA1; and some 450 for DPB1. Rather than using new phenotypic data, the later analysis identified candidate immune exposures from TCR beta sequences and from how often those sequences occurred across donors. An early release that covered about 640 HLA-typed donors contained about 300 gigabases of sequencing data and approximately 85 million unique TCR sequences. The aim of the study was to test whether cataloging public T cell receptors could identify signatures of past pathogen exposure. The study combined high-throughput TCR immunosequencing, statistical association of individual TCRs with disease status, and machine learning to predict cytomegalovirus infection status. Donor age, sex, ethnicity and CMV serostatus were compiled together with the repertoire data. In an earlier analysis of 587 of the donors, high-throughput TCR beta sequencing was used to judge whether each TCR beta V gene segment behaved as functional or pseudogenic. In a later genetic analysis, genome-wide SNP genotypes for about 55% of the roughly 700 donors were used, and that subset was treated as a discovery cohort. On average, 235,054 unique TCR beta nucleotide sequences were sequenced per donor among a few hundred genotyped donors of the cohort, with 15% to 20% of those sequences being non-productive. In addition to the first cohort of 666 subjects, a separate validation cohort of approximately 130 different subjects was used. What the research found in general, with its limitations: In vitro tests confirmed that a few of the cytomegalovirus-associated TCR beta chains recognize cytomegalovirus antigens. According to a later analysis, TCR association rates differed among HLA loci, with DRB1 alleles showing the most associated TCRs and HLA-C alleles showing the fewest. The authors suggested that the approach could potentially be generalized to other disease states and immunological phenotypes. A cluster of highly shared sequence variants was judged likely to be a technical artifact of the sequencing pipeline. Specific HLA alleles were associated with over 15,000 TCR beta sequences at a false discovery rate of 0.05 in a later analysis. A later analysis found that most CMV-associated TCR beta chains appeared HLA-restricted, with HLA associations seemingly driven largely by CMV exposure. In a later analysis, HLA-associated TCR beta chains were found to be more clonally expanded and to have lower generation probabilities than equally common non-associated chains. According to a later genetic analysis, donors in an Asian-associated ancestry cluster had fewer N-insertions in productive TCRs than the approximately 690-donor mean. A later analysis reported that several top co-occurrence clusters appeared linked to parvovirus B19, influenza, CMV and Epstein-Barr virus. When HLA alleles, especially DR and DQ, strongly co-occurred, TCR associations were difficult to assign to individual alleles. The study gave a list of about 150 TCR beta chains associated with cytomegalovirus. This cohort had only TCR beta chains sequenced, and the lack of alpha or paired-chain data limited which features could be detected. V-gene and J-gene trimming of TCR beta chains was associated with a missense DCLRE1C variant in a later genetic analysis, and the association was replicated in an independent cohort. Because counts were too low, about 17 rarely observed V segments, including chromosome 9 orphons, were excluded from the earlier analysis of 587 of the donors. Cytomegalovirus status was reported to be diagnosed by the classifier with high specificity and sensitivity in both the original and validation cohorts. The presence/absence analyses assumed that sequencing depth was roughly uniform across donors, and that assumption may not be true. The only immune exposure information available for the cohort was CMV serostatus. Some IMGT-functional V segments, including TRBV6-2 and TRBV6-3, could not be told apart with the 87-base-pair reads, so those segments were excluded. While some public TCRs were present in many individuals, most TCR sequences turned up only very rarely across donors. Because some donors lacked HLA typing at each locus, the association tests relied only on the typed subset. A further reported finding was that TCR beta sequences accurately predicted the HLA-A and HLA-B alleles for most subjects in the first cohort. Correlated functional status among segregating V segments might reflect linkage disequilibrium, but an unknown experimental factor could not be ruled out. In an earlier analysis of some 500 of the donors, most TCR beta V segments appeared in productive rearrangements about 87% or about 30% of the time, broadly matching IMGT annotations.

The cohort consisted of hundreds of healthy bone marrow donors. Cohort members were all nominally healthy when sampled, although unrecorded immune exposures were likely present. The donor was CMV seronegative and was included in the group of 352 seronegative cohort members. Every donor gave a peripheral blood sample, and the peripheral blood mononuclear cells from that sample were used for TCR beta sequencing. Genomic DNA was extracted from the blood cell samples with the Qiagen DNeasy Blood Extraction Kit. From its cysteine to its phenylalanine, the CDR3 spans 12 amino acids. This entry keeps only the CDR3 DNA: 36 bases, framed from base 1. CDR1 and CDR2 are read off the germline V gene as MNHNS and SASEGT. Points on this clone: Its antigen specificity is not known. Compared with germline, one end of the junction differs, possibly owing to a read error.

Libraries came from the immunoSEQ multiplex PCR assay. For the multiplex PCR, a mixture combining 60 forward primers for TCR Vbeta segments and 13 reverse primers for TCR Jbeta segments was used. Amplification of the CDR3 region of rearranged TCR beta genes was performed with a multiplex PCR assay on genomic DNA. Amplified TCR beta libraries were sequenced as 87-base-pair reads on the Illumina HiSeq System. In the source study's methods: A later analysis tallied 75 million to 95 million unique TCR beta chains across the 600 to 700 repertoires, and about 10 million of those chains were shared by two or more donors. To remove PCR and sequencing errors, raw reads were error-corrected and collapsed into unique sequences using a nearest-neighbor algorithm that merged closely related sequences. Alignment of CDR3 sequences to IMGT reference sequences was used to assign V, D and J gene segments. For a sequence to be retained, a match of at least six nucleotides to both a V gene segment and a J gene segment was required. Rearrangements were classified as productive when the CDR3 lacked stop codons and remained in frame with V and J, and all other rearrangements were classified as non-productive. CDR3 was defined according to IMGT convention as the region running from the second conserved V-encoded cysteine to the conserved J-encoded phenylalanine. Sequences without an unambiguous match to a single V gene segment were excluded from the earlier analysis of approximately 560 of the donors. An earlier analysis of 587 of the donors classified V segments as functional when productive rearrangements were above 56.7% and as segregating when the standard deviation between donors was above 5%. A statistical classification framework was built for diagnosing cytomegalovirus status from the catalog of TCR beta chain sequences. V and J gene assignment, in a later analysis, came from comparing TCR nucleotide sequences with IMGT/GENE-DB human TR gene sequences. In a later analysis, CDR3 sequences and most-parsimonious VDJ recombination scenarios were assigned using the TCRdist pipeline. In a later analysis, each TCR beta chain was defined by its CDR3 amino acid sequence together with its V-gene family, and reads without a unique V-gene family were excluded. As a way to deal with suspected cross-contamination and a sequencing artifact, a later analysis dropped nearly 600 nucleotide sequences that were highly shared and had low generation probability. In a later analysis, a clonal expansion index was calculated for each public chain from normalized within-repertoire ranks of inferred template counts. In a later analysis, generation probabilities were computed with a VDJ recombination model fitted to out-of-frame rearrangements, and the resulting probabilities were checked against IGoR. In a later analysis, hypergeometric tests were used to score TCR-TCR, TCR-HLA and TCR-CMV co-occurrence, with a repertoire-size bias correction applied to TCR pairs. A later analysis estimated false discovery rates by permuting HLA or CMV assignments 20 times. In a later analysis, co-occurring TCRs were grouped using DBSCAN, with TCRdist sequence similarity added in when clustering inside HLA-allele-positive subsets. Co-occurrence clustering excluded repertoires with fewer than 30,000 or more than 120,000 public chains, plus five with anomalous nucleotide sharing. TCRdb took over this immuneACCESS table, retaining in-frame rearrangements with V and J assigned. Such tables are incomplete; in checked studies, under half of the missing clones stem from an unresolved V gene, and the remainder is unexplained. That table is the source of V, J and clone size, and D and trimming were worked out from the DNA. Recorded for this sample are under 150,000 clones; 70% to 85% of them occurred a single time. Together, the top ten hold 1.5% to 2% of the sample.

The TCR was taken from a boy younger than 18 in good health and CMV-seronegative. The receptor chain draws on TRBV6-1 and TRBJ2-7; 7 central nucleotides agree with TRBD1. The sample was PBMCs. The CDR3 is CASSANRDSQHF. In nucleotide form, the sequence is TGTGCCAGCAGTGCCAACCGGGACAGCCAACACTTC.